This is a list of T cell receptor beta chains from one sample in a study of PD-1 blockade in classical Hodgkin lymphoma. Here immunoSEQ multiplex PCR was the method, and the copy in TCRdb shows in-frame clones only, minus some. This sample carries 15,000 to 20,000 clones, approximately 92% of them seen once, and the ten largest clones take 6.9%. Source material: peripheral blood mononuclear cells (PBMCs). The receptors stem from a human donor with classical Hodgkin lymphoma. Each CDR3 is given with its conserved first and last residue. The D gene is left open where the match is weak. A row's size may be missing; if present it is once, few, many or a size class.

d_call: TRBD2; j_call: TRBJ2-7; clone_size: NA; v_call: TRBV5-1; cdr3_aa: CASSSTRTSGRDPVPYEQYF; cdr3_nt: TGCGCCAGCAGTTCGACCCGGACTAGCGGGAGGGACCCTGTCCCCTACGAGCAGTACTTC
d_call: NA; j_call: TRBJ1-2; clone_size: NA; v_call: TRBV10-1; cdr3_aa: CASSDGESLSGYTF; cdr3_nt: TGCGCCAGCAGTGACGGGGAGAGTTTGAGTGGCTACACCTTC
d_call: NA; j_call: TRBJ2-6; clone_size: NA; v_call: TRBV23-1; cdr3_aa: CASSQWASSGANVLTF; cdr3_nt: TGCGCCAGCAGTCAATGGGCCTCCTCTGGGGCCAACGTCCTGACTTTC
d_call: TRBD1; j_call: TRBJ2-7; clone_size: NA; v_call: TRBV5-6; cdr3_aa: CASSLGQGPYEQYF; cdr3_nt: TGTGCCAGCAGCTTAGGACAGGGTCCCTACGAGCAGTACTTC
d_call: NA; j_call: TRBJ2-3; clone_size: NA; v_call: TRBV27; cdr3_aa: CASSLWDGTDTQYF; cdr3_nt: TGTGCCAGCAGTTTATGGGACGGCACAGATACGCAGTATTTT
d_call: TRBD1; j_call: TRBJ2-7; clone_size: NA; v_call: TRBV29-1; cdr3_aa: CSARQGAHEQYF; cdr3_nt: TGCAGCGCCCGACAGGGGGCCCACGAGCAGTACTTC
d_call: TRBD1; j_call: TRBJ2-5; clone_size: once; v_call: TRBV4-2; cdr3_aa: CASSQVGTGGAEQYF; cdr3_nt: TGTGCCAGCAGCCAAGTTGGGACAGGGGGCGCGGAGCAGTACTTC
d_call: NA; j_call: TRBJ2-5; clone_size: once; v_call: TRBV25-1; cdr3_aa: CASSPSGVPQETQYF; cdr3_nt: TGTGCCAGCAGCCCCTCGGGAGTCCCCCAAGAGACCCAGTACTTC
d_call: NA; j_call: TRBJ2-7; clone_size: NA; v_call: TRBV7-9; cdr3_aa: CASSPWENFYEQYF; cdr3_nt: TGTGCCAGCAGCCCTTGGGAAAACTTCTACGAGCAGTACTTC
d_call: NA; j_call: TRBJ2-7; clone_size: NA; v_call: TRBV5-4; cdr3_aa: CASSLAGGPRQYF; cdr3_nt: TGTGCCAGCAGCTTGGCCGGTGGCCCCCGGCAGTACTTC
d_call: NA; j_call: TRBJ1-2; clone_size: NA; v_call: TRBV5-8; cdr3_aa: CASSLGYSTPNYGYTF; cdr3_nt: TGTGCCAGCAGCTTGGGCTACAGCACTCCTAACTATGGCTACACCTTC
d_call: TRBD2; j_call: TRBJ2-6; clone_size: few; v_call: TRBV15; cdr3_aa: CATSRAEAGGSGANVLTF; cdr3_nt: TGTGCCACCAGCAGAGCTGAGGCGGGAGGGAGTGGGGCCAACGTCCTGACTTTC
d_call: NA; j_call: TRBJ1-4; clone_size: NA; v_call: TRBV4-1; cdr3_aa: CASSQDQLATEKLFF; cdr3_nt: TGCGCCAGCAGCCAAGATCAGCTGGCGACGGAAAAACTGTTTTTT
d_call: NA; j_call: TRBJ2-7; clone_size: NA; v_call: TRBV30; cdr3_aa: CAWRGQREQYF; cdr3_nt: TGTGCCTGGAGAGGGCAACGCGAGCAGTACTTC
d_call: NA; j_call: TRBJ2-3; clone_size: NA; v_call: TRBV5-1; cdr3_aa: CASSLEGGPGTDTQYF; cdr3_nt: TGCGCCAGCAGCTTGGAAGGAGGGCCTGGCACAGATACGCAGTATTTT
d_call: TRBD2; j_call: TRBJ2-1; clone_size: NA; v_call: TRBV5-4; cdr3_aa: CASSPSSAGGREQFF; cdr3_nt: TGTGCCAGCAGTCCCTCGAGCGCGGGAGGGAGGGAGCAGTTCTTC
d_call: NA; j_call: TRBJ1-1; clone_size: NA; v_call: TRBV1; cdr3_aa: CTSSRSDGNTEAFF; cdr3_nt: TGCACCAGCAGCCGATCAGACGGGAACACTGAAGCTTTCTTT
d_call: NA; j_call: TRBJ2-2; clone_size: NA; v_call: TRBV19; cdr3_aa: CASTALISGFTGELFF; cdr3_nt: TGTGCCAGTACAGCGTTGATCTCGGGATTCACCGGGGAGCTGTTTTTT
d_call: NA; j_call: TRBJ2-2; clone_size: NA; v_call: TRBV6-4; cdr3_aa: CASRSAGTGELFF; cdr3_nt: TGTGCCAGCAGGAGTGCGGGCACCGGGGAGCTGTTTTTT
d_call: NA; j_call: TRBJ2-5; clone_size: NA; v_call: TRBV6-4; cdr3_aa: CASTLPYVRTQYF; cdr3_nt: TGTGCCAGCACCTTACCCTATGTAAGGACCCAGTACTTC
d_call: NA; j_call: TRBJ2-1; clone_size: NA; v_call: TRBV5-5; cdr3_aa: CASSLERAPYNEQFF; cdr3_nt: TGTGCCAGCAGCTTGGAGAGGGCACCATACAATGAGCAGTTCTTC
d_call: TRBD1; j_call: TRBJ2-4; clone_size: NA; v_call: TRBV9; cdr3_aa: CASGQGGKNIQYF; cdr3_nt: TGTGCCAGCGGACAGGGAGGCAAAAACATTCAGTACTTC
d_call: NA; j_call: TRBJ2-7; clone_size: NA; v_call: TRBV28; cdr3_aa: CASSHATGHEQYF; cdr3_nt: TGTGCCAGCAGTCACGCTACAGGGCACGAGCAGTACTTC
d_call: TRBD1; j_call: TRBJ1-2; clone_size: few; v_call: TRBV6-5; cdr3_aa: CASSYSPTGVGSGYTF; cdr3_nt: TGTGCCAGCAGTTACTCTCCGACAGGGGTGGGTTCTGGCTACACCTTC
d_call: TRBD2; j_call: TRBJ2-2; clone_size: NA; v_call: TRBV27; cdr3_aa: CASSLGTSGRTGTGELFF; cdr3_nt: TGTGCCAGCAGTTTAGGGACTAGCGGGAGGACGGGCACCGGGGAGCTGTTTTTT
d_call: TRBD2; j_call: TRBJ2-2; clone_size: few; v_call: TRBV6-4; cdr3_aa: CASSELAGGAGELFF; cdr3_nt: TGTGCCAGCAGTGAACTAGCGGGAGGAGCCGGGGAGCTGTTTTTT
d_call: NA; j_call: TRBJ1-5; clone_size: NA; v_call: TRBV28; cdr3_aa: CASSLQVNQPQHF; cdr3_nt: TGTGCCAGCAGTTTACAGGTAAATCAGCCCCAGCATTTT
d_call: NA; j_call: TRBJ2-1; clone_size: NA; v_call: TRBV30; cdr3_aa: CAWSFGLYNEQFF; cdr3_nt: TGTGCCTGGAGTTTTGGACTCTACAATGAGCAGTTCTTC
d_call: NA; j_call: TRBJ1-5; clone_size: NA; v_call: TRBV15; cdr3_aa: CATSVQEQPQHF; cdr3_nt: TGTGCCACCAGCGTACAGGAGCAGCCCCAGCATTTT
d_call: TRBD1; j_call: TRBJ1-2; clone_size: NA; v_call: TRBV6-6; cdr3_aa: CASARGLNYGYTF; cdr3_nt: TGTGCCAGCGCAAGGGGGCTTAACTATGGCTACACCTTC
d_call: NA; j_call: TRBJ2-7; clone_size: once; v_call: TRBV25-1; cdr3_aa: CASSDRNYEQYF; cdr3_nt: TGTGCCAGCAGTGACAGAAACTACGAGCAGTACTTC
d_call: NA; j_call: TRBJ1-5; clone_size: NA; v_call: TRBV11-2; cdr3_aa: CASSGVGSLQPQHF; cdr3_nt: TGTGCCAGCAGTGGAGTGGGCTCCTTGCAGCCCCAGCATTTT
d_call: TRBD1; j_call: TRBJ1-1; clone_size: NA; v_call: TRBV11-2; cdr3_aa: CASSPGEGALGTEAFF; cdr3_nt: TGTGCCAGCAGCCCTGGGGAGGGGGCTCTGGGGACTGAAGCTTTCTTT
d_call: NA; j_call: TRBJ2-1; clone_size: NA; v_call: TRBV7-3; cdr3_aa: CASSLTGGYNEQFF; cdr3_nt: TGTGCCAGCAGCTTAACGGGAGGTTACAATGAGCAGTTCTTC
d_call: NA; j_call: TRBJ1-1; clone_size: few; v_call: TRBV19; cdr3_aa: CASSSGGPTEAFF; cdr3_nt: TGTGCCAGTAGTAGCGGGGGGCCAACTGAAGCTTTCTTT
d_call: NA; j_call: TRBJ1-4; clone_size: NA; v_call: TRBV2; cdr3_aa: CASSRGAGRATNEKLFF; cdr3_nt: TGTGCCAGCAGTCGGGGGGCAGGGAGGGCAACTAATGAAAAACTGTTTTTT
d_call: NA; j_call: TRBJ2-5; clone_size: few; v_call: TRBV5-4; cdr3_aa: CASSGEPQETQYF; cdr3_nt: TGTGCCAGCAGCGGGGAGCCTCAAGAGACCCAGTACTTC
d_call: NA; j_call: TRBJ2-2; clone_size: few; v_call: TRBV6-4; cdr3_aa: CASSGKNTGELFF; cdr3_nt: TGTGCCAGCAGTGGCAAGAACACCGGGGAGCTGTTTTTT
d_call: TRBD1; j_call: TRBJ1-1; clone_size: NA; v_call: TRBV30; cdr3_aa: CAWSANRGAVLAFF; cdr3_nt: TGTGCCTGGAGTGCGAACAGGGGCGCCGTGTTAGCTTTCTTT
d_call: NA; j_call: TRBJ1-1; clone_size: few; v_call: TRBV21-1; cdr3_aa: CASSKARTEAFF; cdr3_nt: TGTGCCAGCAGCAAAGCTAGGACTGAAGCTTTCTTT
d_call: NA; j_call: TRBJ2-7; clone_size: NA; v_call: TRBV6-8; cdr3_aa: CASKLSYEQYF; cdr3_nt: TGTGCCAGCAAGCTATCCTACGAGCAGTACTTC
d_call: NA; j_call: TRBJ1-3; clone_size: NA; v_call: TRBV27; cdr3_aa: CASSSPGLRNTIYF; cdr3_nt: TGTGCCAGCAGTTCCCCAGGGCTTCGAAACACCATATATTTT
d_call: TRBD1; j_call: TRBJ1-4; clone_size: NA; v_call: TRBV18; cdr3_aa: CASSPEQGRGEKLFF; cdr3_nt: TGTGCCAGCTCACCCGAACAGGGGAGAGGTGAAAAACTGTTTTTT
d_call: NA; j_call: TRBJ1-3; clone_size: NA; v_call: TRBV18; cdr3_aa: CASSPPYNSGNTIYF; cdr3_nt: TGTGCCAGCTCACCACCTTATAACTCTGGAAACACCATATATTTT
d_call: TRBD2; j_call: TRBJ2-1; clone_size: once; v_call: TRBV5-1; cdr3_aa: CASSLGSGEYNEQFF; cdr3_nt: TGCGCCAGCAGCTTAGGTAGCGGGGAATACAATGAGCAGTTCTTC
d_call: NA; j_call: TRBJ1-5; clone_size: NA; v_call: TRBV15; cdr3_aa: CATKDAGQPQHF; cdr3_nt: TGTGCCACCAAGGACGCAGGTCAGCCCCAGCATTTT
d_call: TRBD2; j_call: TRBJ2-7; clone_size: NA; v_call: TRBV30; cdr3_aa: CAWSVSGTSYEQYF; cdr3_nt: TGTGCCTGGAGTGTTAGCGGGACCTCCTACGAGCAGTACTTC